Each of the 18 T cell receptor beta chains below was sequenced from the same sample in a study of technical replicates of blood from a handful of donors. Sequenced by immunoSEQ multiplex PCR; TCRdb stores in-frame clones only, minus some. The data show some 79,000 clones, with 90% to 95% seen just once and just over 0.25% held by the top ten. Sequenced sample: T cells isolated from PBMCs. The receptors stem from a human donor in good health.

The CDR3 region has the DNA TGCGCCAGCAGTGAGTCCCAGGGGGCCCTGCCTGAGCAGTTCTTC. Its protein product is CASSESQGALPEQFF. V usage is TRBV10-1 and J usage is TRBJ2-1, with TRBD1 identical over 8 bases. This CDR3 contains 15 residues. J gave up 9 bases and V 0 bases, and 7 bases lay outside the gene matches. The germline gives CDR1 WNHNN, CDR2 SYGVQD (reference sequence).

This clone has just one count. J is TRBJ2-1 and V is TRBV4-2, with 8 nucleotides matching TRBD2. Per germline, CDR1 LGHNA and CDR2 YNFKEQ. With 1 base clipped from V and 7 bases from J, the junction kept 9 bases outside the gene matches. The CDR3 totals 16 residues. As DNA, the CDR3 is TGTGCCAGCAGCCAAGTGGGGACTAGGGCGGATAATGAGCAGTTCTTC. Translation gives CASSQVGTRADNEQFF.

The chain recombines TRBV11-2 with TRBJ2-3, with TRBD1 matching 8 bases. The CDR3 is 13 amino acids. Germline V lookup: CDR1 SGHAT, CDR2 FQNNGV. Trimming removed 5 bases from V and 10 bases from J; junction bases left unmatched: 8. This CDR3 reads CASSRLQQGAQYF. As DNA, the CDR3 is TGTGCCAGCAGCCGACTACAACAGGGGGCGCAGTATTTT.

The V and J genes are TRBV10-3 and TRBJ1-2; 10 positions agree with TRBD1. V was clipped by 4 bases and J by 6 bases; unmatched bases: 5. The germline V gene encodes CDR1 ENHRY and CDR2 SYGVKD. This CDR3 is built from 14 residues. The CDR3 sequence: CAISAGQGGDGYTF. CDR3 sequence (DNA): TGTGCCATCAGTGCCGGACAGGGGGGCGATGGCTACACCTTC.

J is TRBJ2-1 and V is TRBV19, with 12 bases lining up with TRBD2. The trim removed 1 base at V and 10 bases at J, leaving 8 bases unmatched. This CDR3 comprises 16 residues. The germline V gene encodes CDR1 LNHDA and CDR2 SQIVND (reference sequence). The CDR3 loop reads CASSIGELAGGQEQFF. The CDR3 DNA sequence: TGTGCCAGTAGTATAGGGGAGCTAGCGGGAGGGCAGGAGCAGTTCTTC.

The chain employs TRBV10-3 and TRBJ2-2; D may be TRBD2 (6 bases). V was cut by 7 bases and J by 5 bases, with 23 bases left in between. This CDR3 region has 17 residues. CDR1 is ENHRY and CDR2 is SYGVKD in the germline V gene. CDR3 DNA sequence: TGTGCCATCAAACGGGTGGAGGGAACTAGGTCGACCGGGGAGCTGTTTTTT. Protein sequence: CAIKRVEGTRSTGELFF.

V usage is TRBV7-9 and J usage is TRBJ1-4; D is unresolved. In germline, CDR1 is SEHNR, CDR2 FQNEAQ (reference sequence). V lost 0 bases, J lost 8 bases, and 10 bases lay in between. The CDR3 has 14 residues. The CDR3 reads CASSLATEKEKLFF. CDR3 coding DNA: TGTGCCAGCAGCTTAGCTACGGAGAAGGAAAAACTGTTTTTT.

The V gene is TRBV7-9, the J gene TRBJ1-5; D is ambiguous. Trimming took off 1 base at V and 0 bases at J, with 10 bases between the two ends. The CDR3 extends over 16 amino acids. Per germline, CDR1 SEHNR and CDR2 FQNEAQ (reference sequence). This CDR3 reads CASSLGGVNSNQPQHF. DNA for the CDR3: TGTGCCAGCAGCTTAGGCGGCGTAAATAGCAATCAGCCCCAGCATTTT.

Written as DNA, the CDR3 is TGTGCCAGCAGCTTGCCGTCAGGAGGCTATGGCTACACCTTC. This gives the protein CASSLPSGGYGYTF. This chain connects TRBV5-6 to TRBJ1-2; no clear D gene. This CDR3 spans 14 amino acids. The V end was cut by 1 base, the J end by 4 bases, with 11 bases between. Germline CDR1 SGHDT, CDR2 YYEEEE.

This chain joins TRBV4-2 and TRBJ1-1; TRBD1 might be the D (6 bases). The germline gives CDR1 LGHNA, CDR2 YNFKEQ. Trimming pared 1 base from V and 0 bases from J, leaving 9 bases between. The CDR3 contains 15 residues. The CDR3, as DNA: TGTGCCAGCAGCCAAGCGGGACACCTGAACACTGAAGCTTTCTTT. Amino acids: CASSQAGHLNTEAFF.

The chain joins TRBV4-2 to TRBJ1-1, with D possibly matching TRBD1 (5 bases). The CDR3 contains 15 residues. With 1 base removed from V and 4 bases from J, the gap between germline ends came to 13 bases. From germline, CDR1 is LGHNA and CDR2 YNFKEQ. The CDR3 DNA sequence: TGTGCCAGCAGCCAAGTTCCCGGGGGGGGCACTGAAGCTTTCTTT. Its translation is CASSQVPGGGTEAFF.

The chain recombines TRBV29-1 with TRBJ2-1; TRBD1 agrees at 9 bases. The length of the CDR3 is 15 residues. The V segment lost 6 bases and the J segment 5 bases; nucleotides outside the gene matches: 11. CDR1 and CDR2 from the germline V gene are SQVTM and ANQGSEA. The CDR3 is CSVTPYRGQDNEQFF. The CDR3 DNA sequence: TGCAGCGTGACCCCGTACAGGGGGCAAGACAATGAGCAGTTCTTC.

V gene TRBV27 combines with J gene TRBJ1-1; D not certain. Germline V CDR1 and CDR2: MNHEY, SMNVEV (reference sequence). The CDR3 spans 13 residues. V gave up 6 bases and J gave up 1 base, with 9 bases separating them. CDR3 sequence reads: CASSPWRNTEAFF. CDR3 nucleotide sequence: TGTGCCAGCAGCCCTTGGAGGAACACTGAAGCTTTCTTT.

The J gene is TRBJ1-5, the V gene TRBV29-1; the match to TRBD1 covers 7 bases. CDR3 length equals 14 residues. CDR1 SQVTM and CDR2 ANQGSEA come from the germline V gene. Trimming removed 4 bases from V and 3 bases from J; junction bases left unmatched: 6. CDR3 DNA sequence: TGCAGCGTTGGAGCACAGGGGCTCAATCAGCCCCAGCATTTT. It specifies CSVGAQGLNQPQHF.

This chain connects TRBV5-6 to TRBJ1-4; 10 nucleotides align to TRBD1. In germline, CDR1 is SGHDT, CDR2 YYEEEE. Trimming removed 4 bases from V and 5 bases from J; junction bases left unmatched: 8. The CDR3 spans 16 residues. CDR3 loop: CASSNGQGGVNEKLFF. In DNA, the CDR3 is TGTGCCAGCAGCAATGGACAGGGGGGAGTCAATGAAAAACTGTTTTTT.

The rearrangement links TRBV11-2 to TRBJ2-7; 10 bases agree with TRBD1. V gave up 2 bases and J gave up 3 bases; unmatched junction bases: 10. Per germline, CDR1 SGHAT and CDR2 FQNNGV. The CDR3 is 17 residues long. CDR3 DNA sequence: TGTGCCAGCAGCTTAAGGCCGAGTGGGGACAGGGGCTACGAGCAGTACTTC. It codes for CASSLRPSGDRGYEQYF.

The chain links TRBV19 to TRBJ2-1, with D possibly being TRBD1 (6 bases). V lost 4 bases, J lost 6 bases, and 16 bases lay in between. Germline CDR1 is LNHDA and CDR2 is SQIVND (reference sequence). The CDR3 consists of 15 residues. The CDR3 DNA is TGTGCCAGTAGTAAAAGCCAAAACAGGGTCAATGAGCAGTTCTTC. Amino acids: CASSKSQNRVNEQFF. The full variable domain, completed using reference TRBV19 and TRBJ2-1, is DGGITQSPKYLFRKEGQNVTLSCEQNLNHDAMYWYRQDPGQGLRLIYYSQIVNDFQKGDIAEGYSVSREKKESFPLTVTSAQKNPTAFYLCASSKSQNRVNEQFFGPGTRLTVL.

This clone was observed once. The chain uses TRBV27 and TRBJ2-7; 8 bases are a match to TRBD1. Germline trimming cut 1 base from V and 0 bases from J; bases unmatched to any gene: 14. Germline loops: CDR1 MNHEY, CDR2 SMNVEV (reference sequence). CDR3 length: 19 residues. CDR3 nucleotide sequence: TGTGCCAGCAGTTTATTCTACGGACAGGGTGCCCCTCTCTCCTACGAGCAGTACTTC. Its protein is CASSLFYGQGAPLSYEQYF.